This T cell receptor (beta chain) derives from a study of blood T cell repertoires in COVID-19. Background on the study: The United States, Italy and Spain provided the acute and convalescent COVID-19 samples.

This clone was observed a single time. Different DNA sequences within this sample yield the same CDR3. Authors' analysis steps: Estimation of nucleated cell counts relied on the amplification of reference gene primers. Assay used: immunoSEQ multiplex PCR; TCRdb lists only in-frame clones, some missing. The V and J calls and clone size are taken from that table; D and trimming were inferred from the DNA. Here the sample spans around 100,000 clones, 85% to 90% being singletons. The CDR3 has 14 amino acids. From germline, CDR1 is SGDLS and CDR2 YYNGEE. V dropped 1 base and J dropped 4 bases, with 12 bases sitting between them.

Sequencing input: peripheral blood. The rearrangement links TRBV9 to TRBJ2-7, with D possibly being TRBD1 (7 bases). The TCR comes from a human donor in a cohort sampled during active COVID-19. The CDR3 region is CASSVQGGSYEQYF. DNA for the CDR3: TGTGCCAGCAGCGTACAGGGGGGCTCGTACGAGCAGTACTTC.